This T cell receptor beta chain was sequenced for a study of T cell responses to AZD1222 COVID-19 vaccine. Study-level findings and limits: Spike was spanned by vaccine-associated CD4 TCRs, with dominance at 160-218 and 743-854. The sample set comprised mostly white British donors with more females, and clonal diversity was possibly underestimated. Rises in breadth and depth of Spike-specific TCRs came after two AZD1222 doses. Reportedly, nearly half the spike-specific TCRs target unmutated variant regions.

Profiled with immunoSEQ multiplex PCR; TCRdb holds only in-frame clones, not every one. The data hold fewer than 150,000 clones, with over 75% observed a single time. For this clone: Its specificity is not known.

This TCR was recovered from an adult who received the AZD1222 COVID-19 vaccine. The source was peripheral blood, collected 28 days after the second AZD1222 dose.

DNA for the CDR3: TGCGCCAGCACCCCAGGGGGGGCCTATGGCTACACCTTC. It codes for CASTPGGAYGYTF. This chain connects TRBV5-1 to TRBJ1-2; 7 nucleotides match TRBD1. The CDR3 has 13 residues. The germline V gene encodes CDR1 SGHRS and CDR2 YFSETQ. J gave up 4 bases and V 6 bases, and 6 bases lay outside the gene matches.